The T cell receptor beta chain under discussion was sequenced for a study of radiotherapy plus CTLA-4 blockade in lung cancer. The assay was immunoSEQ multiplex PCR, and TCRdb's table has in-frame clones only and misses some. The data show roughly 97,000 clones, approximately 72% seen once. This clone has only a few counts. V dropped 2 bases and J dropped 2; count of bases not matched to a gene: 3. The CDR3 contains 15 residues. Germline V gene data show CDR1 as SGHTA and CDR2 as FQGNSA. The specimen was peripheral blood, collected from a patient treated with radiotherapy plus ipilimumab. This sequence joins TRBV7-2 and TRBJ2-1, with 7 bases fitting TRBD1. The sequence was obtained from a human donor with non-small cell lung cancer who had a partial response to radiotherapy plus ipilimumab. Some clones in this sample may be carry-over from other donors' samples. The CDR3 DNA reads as TGTGCCAGCAGCTTAAACAGGGGCCCCTACAATGAGCAGTTCTTC. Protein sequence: CASSLNRGPYNEQFF.